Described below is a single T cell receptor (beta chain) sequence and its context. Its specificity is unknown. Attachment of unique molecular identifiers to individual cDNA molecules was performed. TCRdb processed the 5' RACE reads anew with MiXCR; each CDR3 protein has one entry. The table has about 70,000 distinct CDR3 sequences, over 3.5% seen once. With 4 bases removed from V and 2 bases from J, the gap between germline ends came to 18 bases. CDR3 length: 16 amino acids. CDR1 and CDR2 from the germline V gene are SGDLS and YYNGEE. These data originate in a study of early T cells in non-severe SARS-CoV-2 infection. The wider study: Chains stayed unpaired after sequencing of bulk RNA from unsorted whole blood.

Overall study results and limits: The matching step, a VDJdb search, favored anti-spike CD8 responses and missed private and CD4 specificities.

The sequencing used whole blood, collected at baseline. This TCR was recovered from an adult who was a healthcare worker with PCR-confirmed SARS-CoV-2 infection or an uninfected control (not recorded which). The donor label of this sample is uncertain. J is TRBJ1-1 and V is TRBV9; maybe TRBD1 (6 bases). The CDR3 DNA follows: TGTGCCAGCAGCCCGAGAGGGGGGGCGGGAAACACTGAAGCTTTCTTT. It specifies CASSPRGGAGNTEAFF.